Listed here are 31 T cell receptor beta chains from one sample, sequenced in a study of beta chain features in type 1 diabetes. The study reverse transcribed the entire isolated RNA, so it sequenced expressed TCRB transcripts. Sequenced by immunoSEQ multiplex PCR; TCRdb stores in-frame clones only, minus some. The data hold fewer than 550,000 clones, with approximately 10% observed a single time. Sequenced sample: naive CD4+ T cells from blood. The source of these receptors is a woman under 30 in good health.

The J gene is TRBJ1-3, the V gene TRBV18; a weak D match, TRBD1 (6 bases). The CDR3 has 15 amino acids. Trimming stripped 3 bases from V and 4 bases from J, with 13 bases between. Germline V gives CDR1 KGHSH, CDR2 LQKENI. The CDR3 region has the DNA TGTGCCAGCTCACCCAATCCCGGGACAGGAAACACCATATATTTT. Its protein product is CASSPNPGTGNTIYF.

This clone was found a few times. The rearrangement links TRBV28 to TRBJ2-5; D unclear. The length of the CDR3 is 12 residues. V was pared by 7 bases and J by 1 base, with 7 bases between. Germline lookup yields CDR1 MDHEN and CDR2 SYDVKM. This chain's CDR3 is CASKVPQETQYF. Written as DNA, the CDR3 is TGTGCCAGCAAGGTGCCCCAAGAGACCCAGTACTTC.

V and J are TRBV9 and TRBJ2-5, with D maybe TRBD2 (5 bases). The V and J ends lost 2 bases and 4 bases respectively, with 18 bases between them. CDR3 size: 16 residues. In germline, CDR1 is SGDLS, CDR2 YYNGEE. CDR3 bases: TGTGCCAGCAGCGTGACACCCCCCGGGGTAGGAGAGACCCAGTACTTC. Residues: CASSVTPPGVGETQYF. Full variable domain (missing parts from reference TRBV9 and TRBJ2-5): DSGVTQTPKHLITATGQRVTLRCSPRSGDLSVYWYQQSLDQGLQFLIQYYNGEERAKGNILERFSAQQFPDLHSELNLSSLELGDSALYFCASSVTPPGVGETQYFGPGTRLLVL.

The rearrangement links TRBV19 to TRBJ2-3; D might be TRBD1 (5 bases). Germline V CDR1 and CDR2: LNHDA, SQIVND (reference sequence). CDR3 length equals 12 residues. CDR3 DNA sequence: TGTGCGAGTGGGGCCGTGACAGATACGCAGTATTTT. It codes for CASGAVTDTQYF.

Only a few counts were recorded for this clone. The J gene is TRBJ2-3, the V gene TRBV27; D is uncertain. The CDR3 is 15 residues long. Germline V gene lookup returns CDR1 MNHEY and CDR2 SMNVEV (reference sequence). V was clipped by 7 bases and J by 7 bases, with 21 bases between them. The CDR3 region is CASTQTSGSLNTQYF. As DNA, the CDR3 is TGTGCCAGCACCCAGACATCCGGGTCTCTGAATACGCAGTATTTT.

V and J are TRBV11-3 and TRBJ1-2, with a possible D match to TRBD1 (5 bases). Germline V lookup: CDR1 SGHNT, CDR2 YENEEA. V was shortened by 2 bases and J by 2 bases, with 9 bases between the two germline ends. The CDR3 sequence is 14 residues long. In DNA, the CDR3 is TGTGCCAGCAGCTTATTGGGACGGAACTATGGCTACACCTTC. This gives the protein CASSLLGRNYGYTF.

CDR3 bases: TGTGCCAGCAGTTCGGCCGGGACAGGGGTATACAATGAGCAGTTCTTC. Translated, it gives CASSSAGTGVYNEQFF. This rearrangement joins TRBV27 to TRBJ2-1; 10 bases are a match to TRBD1. J gave up 4 bases and V 4 bases, and 7 bases lay outside the gene matches. Germline values: CDR1 MNHEY, CDR2 SMNVEV (reference sequence). The length of the CDR3 is 16 residues.

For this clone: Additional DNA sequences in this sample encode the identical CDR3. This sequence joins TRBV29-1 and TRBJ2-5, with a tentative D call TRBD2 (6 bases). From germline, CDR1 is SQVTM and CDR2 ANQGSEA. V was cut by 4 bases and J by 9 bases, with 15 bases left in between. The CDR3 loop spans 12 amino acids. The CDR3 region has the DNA TGCAGCGTTGTTGGAGGGTTTGTGGCCCAGTACTTC. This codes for CSVVGGFVAQYF.

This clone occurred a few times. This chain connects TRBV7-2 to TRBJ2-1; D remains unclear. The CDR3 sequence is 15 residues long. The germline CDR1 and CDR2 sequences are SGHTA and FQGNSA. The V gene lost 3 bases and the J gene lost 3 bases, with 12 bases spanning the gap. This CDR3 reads CASSFIPSGYNEQFF. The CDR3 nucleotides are TGTGCCAGCAGCTTCATTCCCTCAGGCTACAATGAGCAGTTCTTC.

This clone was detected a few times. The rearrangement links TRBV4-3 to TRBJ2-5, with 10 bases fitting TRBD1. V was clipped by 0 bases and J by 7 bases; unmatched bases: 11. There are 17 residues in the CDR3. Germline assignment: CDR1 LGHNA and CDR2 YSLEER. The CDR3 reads CASSQDYTGTGEGTQYF. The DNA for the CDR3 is TGCGCCAGCAGCCAAGATTACACCGGGACAGGGGAAGGGACCCAGTACTTC.

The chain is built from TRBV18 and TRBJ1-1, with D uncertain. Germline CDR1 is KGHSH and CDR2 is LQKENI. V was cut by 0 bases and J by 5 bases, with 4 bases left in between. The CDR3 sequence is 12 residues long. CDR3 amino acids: CASSPPGTEAFF. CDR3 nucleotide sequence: TGTGCCAGCTCACCACCAGGAACTGAAGCTTTCTTT. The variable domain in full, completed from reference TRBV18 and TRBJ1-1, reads NAGVMQNPRHLVRRRGQEARLRCSPMKGHSHVYWYRQLPEEGLKFMVYLQKENIIDESGMPKERFSAEFPKEGPSILRIQQVVRGDSAAYFCASSPPGTEAFFGQGTRLTVV.

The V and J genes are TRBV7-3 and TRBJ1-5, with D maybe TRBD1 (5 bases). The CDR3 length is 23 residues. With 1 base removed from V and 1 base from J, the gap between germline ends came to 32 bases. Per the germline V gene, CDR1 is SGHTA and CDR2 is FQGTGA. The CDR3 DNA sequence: TGTGCCAGCAGCTTAAGGGGTTGGGGCAGCCGGGAACCACCATTGGGAAGCAATCAGCCCCAGCATTTT. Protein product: CASSLRGWGSREPPLGSNQPQHF.

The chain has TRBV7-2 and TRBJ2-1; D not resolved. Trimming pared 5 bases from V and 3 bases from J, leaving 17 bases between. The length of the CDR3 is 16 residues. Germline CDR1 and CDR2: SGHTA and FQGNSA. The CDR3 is CASSLAGVGIYNEQFF. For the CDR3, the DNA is TGTGCCAGCAGCCTTGCTGGGGTGGGAATCTACAATGAGCAGTTCTTC.

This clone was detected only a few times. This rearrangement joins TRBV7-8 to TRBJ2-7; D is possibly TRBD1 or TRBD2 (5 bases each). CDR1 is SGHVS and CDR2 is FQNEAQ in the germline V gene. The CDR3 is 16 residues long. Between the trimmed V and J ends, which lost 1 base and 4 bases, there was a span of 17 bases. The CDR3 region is CASSLGWGRMRYEQYV. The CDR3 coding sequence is TGTGCCAGCAGCTTAGGGTGGGGGAGAATGAGATACGAGCAGTACGTC.

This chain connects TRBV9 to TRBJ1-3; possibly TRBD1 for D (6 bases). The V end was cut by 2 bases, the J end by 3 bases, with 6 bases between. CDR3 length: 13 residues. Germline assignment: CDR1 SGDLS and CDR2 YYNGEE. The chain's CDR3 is CASSVRGGNTIYF. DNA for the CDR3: TGTGCCAGCAGCGTCAGGGGTGGAAACACCATATATTTT.

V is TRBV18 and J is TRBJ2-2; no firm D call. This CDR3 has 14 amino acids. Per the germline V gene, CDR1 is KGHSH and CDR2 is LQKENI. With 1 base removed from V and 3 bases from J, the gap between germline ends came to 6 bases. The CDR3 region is CASSPLRDTGELFF. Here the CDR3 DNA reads TGTGCCAGCTCACCACTTAGAGACACCGGGGAGCTGTTTTTT.

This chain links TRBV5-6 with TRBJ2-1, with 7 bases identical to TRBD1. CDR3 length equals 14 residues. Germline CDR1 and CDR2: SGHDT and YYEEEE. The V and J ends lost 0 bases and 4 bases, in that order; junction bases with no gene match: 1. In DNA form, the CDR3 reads TGTGCCAGCAGCTTGGTACAGGGGTACAATGAGCAGTTCTTC. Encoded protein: CASSLVQGYNEQFF.

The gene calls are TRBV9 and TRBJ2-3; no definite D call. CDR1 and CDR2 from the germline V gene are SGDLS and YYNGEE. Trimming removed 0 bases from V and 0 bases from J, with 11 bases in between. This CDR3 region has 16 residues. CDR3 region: CASSVGLLLSTDTQYF. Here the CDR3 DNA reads TGTGCCAGCAGCGTAGGGCTGTTACTTAGCACAGATACGCAGTATTTT.

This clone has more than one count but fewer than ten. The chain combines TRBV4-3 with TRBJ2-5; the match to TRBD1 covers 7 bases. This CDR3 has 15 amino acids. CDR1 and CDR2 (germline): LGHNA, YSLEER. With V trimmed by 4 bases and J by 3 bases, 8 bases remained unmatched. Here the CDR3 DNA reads TGCGCCAGCAGCCTCATGACAGGGCGAGAAGAGACCCAGTACTTC. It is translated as CASSLMTGREETQYF.

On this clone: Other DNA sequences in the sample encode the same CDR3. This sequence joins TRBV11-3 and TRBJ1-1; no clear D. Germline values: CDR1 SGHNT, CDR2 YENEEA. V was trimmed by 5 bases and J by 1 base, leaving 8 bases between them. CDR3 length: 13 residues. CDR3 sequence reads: CASSRRGNTEAFF. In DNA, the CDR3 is TGTGCCAGCAGCCGCCGGGGGAACACTGAAGCTTTCTTT.

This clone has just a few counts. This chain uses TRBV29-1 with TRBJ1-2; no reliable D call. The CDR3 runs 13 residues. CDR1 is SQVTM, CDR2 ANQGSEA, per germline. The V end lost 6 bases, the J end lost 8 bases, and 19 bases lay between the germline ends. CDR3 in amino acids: CSVRRAQGTGYTF. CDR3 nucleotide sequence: TGCAGCGTGAGGCGGGCCCAAGGTACCGGCTACACCTTC. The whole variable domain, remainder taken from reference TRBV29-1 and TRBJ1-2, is SAVISQKPSRDICQRGTSLTIQCQVDSQVTMMFWYRQQPGQSLTLIATANQGSEATYESGFVIDKFPISRPNLTFSTLTVSNMSPEDSSIYLCSVRRAQGTGYTFGSGTRLTVV.

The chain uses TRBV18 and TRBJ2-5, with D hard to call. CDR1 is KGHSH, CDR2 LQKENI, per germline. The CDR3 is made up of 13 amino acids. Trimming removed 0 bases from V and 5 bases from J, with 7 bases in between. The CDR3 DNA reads TGTGCCAGCTCACCACCGTTCCTGGAGACCCAGTACTTC. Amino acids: CASSPPFLETQYF.

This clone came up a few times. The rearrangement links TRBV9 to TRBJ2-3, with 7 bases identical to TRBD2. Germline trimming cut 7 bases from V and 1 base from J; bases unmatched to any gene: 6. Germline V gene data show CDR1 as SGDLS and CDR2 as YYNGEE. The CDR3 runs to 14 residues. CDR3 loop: CASSIAGGTDTQYF. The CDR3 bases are TGTGCCAGCTCTATCGCGGGGGGCACAGATACGCAGTATTTT.

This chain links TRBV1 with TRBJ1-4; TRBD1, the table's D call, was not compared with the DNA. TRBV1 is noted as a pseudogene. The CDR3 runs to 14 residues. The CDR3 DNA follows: TGCACCAGCAGCCGACACAGGACTAATGAAAAACTGTTTTTT. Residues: CTSSRHRTNEKLFF.

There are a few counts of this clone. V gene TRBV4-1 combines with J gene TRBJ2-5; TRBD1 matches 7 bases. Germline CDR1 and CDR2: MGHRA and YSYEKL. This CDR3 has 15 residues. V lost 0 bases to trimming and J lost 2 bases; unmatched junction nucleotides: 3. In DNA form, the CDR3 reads TGCGCCAGCAGCCAAGATAGGGGGCGACAAGAGACCCAGTACTTC. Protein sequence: CASSQDRGRQETQYF.

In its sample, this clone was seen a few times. The CDR3 nucleotides read TGTGCCAGCAGCCAGACTCCGGCGGTCCTAACCGAGCAGTACTTC. It specifies CASSQTPAVLTEQYF. J is TRBJ2-7 and V is TRBV4-2; D gene unclear. V was cut by 3 bases and J by 6 bases, with 18 bases left in between. Germline V lookup: CDR1 LGHNA, CDR2 YNFKEQ. This CDR3 comprises 15 residues.

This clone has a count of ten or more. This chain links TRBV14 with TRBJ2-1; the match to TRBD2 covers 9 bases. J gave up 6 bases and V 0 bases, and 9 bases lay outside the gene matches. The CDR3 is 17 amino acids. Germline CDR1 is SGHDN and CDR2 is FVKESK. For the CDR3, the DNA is TGTGCCAGCAGCCAAGATATTGGCAGCGGGAGGCGCAATGAGCAGTTCTTC. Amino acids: CASSQDIGSGRRNEQFF.

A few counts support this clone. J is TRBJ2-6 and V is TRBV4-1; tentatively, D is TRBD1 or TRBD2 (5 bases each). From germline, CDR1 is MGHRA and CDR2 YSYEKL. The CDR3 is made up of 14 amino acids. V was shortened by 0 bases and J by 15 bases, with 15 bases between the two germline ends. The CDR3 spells CASSQESGRLALTF. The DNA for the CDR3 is TGCGCCAGCAGCCAAGAATCGGGGCGGCTCGCCCTGACTTTC.

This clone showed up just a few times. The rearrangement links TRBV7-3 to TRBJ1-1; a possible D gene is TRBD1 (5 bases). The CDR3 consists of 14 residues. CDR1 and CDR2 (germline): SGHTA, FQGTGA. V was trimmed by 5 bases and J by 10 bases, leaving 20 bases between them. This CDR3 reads CASSLRESSEVAFF. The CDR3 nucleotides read TGTGCCAGCAGCCTCAGGGAATCCAGTGAGGTAGCTTTCTTT.

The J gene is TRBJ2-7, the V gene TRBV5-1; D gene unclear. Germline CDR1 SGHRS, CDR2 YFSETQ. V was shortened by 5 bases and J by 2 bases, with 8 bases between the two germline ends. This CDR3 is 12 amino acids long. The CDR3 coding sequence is TGCGCCAGCAGGGCAGGTCCCTACGAGCAGTACTTC. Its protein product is CASRAGPYEQYF.

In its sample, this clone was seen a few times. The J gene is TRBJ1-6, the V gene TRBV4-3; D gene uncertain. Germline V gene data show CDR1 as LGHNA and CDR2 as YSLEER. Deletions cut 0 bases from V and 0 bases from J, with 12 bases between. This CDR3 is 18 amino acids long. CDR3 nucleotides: TGCGCCAGCAGCCAAGATTGGGGAATAGCCTCCTATAATTCACCCCTCCACTTT. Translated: CASSQDWGIASYNSPLHF.